The 23 T cell receptor beta chains presented below share a single source sample, sequenced in a study of OX40 agonist ivuxolimab in advanced cancers. The data were produced by immunoSEQ multiplex PCR, yet TCRdb's version contains in-frame clones alone and is incomplete. Among tens of thousands of clones, about 91% were seen once, and the ten largest hold approximately 0.35%. Sequenced here: CD4+ or CD8+ T cells sorted from blood, sampled in a trial of the OX40 agonist ivuxolimab. The source of these receptors is an adult with an advanced solid tumor such as melanoma, head and neck, liver or kidney cancer.

This rearrangement joins TRBV4-2 to TRBJ2-2; D call uncertain. CDR1 and CDR2 (germline): LGHNA, YNFKEQ. This CDR3 is 14 amino acids long. Between the trimmed V and J ends, which lost 3 bases and 6 bases, there was a span of 11 bases. The CDR3 DNA follows: TGTGCCAGCAGCCAGTCTATCCAGCCCGGGGAGCTGTTTTTT. As protein: CASSQSIQPGELFF.

The chain has TRBV4-2 and TRBJ1-2; 7 nucleotides align to TRBD1. CDR1 is LGHNA and CDR2 is YNFKEQ in the germline V gene. The CDR3 is 19 residues long. V shed 4 bases and J 3 bases; nucleotides not matched to a gene: 20. In nucleotides, the CDR3 is TGTGCCAGCAGCCGCGTTCCGGATGGGACAGACCTTAGAGACTATGGCTACACCTTC. Protein sequence: CASSRVPDGTDLRDYGYTF.

The chain has TRBV5-5 and TRBJ2-7, with D possibly being TRBD1 (6 bases). CDR3 length: 13 residues. V was cut by 1 base and J by 7 bases, with 12 bases left in between. The germline gives CDR1 SGHKS, CDR2 YYEKEE (reference sequence). The CDR3 nucleotides read TGTGCCAGCAGCTTGACAGGGCCGGGAGAGCAGTACTTC. Protein sequence: CASSLTGPGEQYF. Filled out from reference TRBV5-5 and TRBJ2-7, the complete variable domain reads DAGVTQSPTHLIKTRGQQVTLRCSPISGHKSVSWYQQVLGQGPQFIFQYYEKEERGRGNFPDRFSARQFPNYSSELNVNALLLGDSALYLCASSLTGPGEQYFGPGTRLTVT.

This chain uses TRBV7-2 with TRBJ1-2, with D possibly matching TRBD1 (5 bases). The CDR3 runs 15 residues. Germline V gives CDR1 SGHTA, CDR2 FQGNSA. Trimming took 0 bases from V and 6 from J, leaving 14 bases between them. CDR3 sequence (DNA): TGTGCCAGCAGCTTAGCGGCAGGGTTGGGGGATGGCTACACCTTC. Translation gives CASSLAAGLGDGYTF.

The rearrangement joins TRBV6-1 to TRBJ1-1; D not resolved. This CDR3 is 13 amino acids long. V was pared by 7 bases and J by 0 bases, with 9 bases between. Germline CDR1 is MNHNS and CDR2 is SASEGT. The CDR3, as DNA: TGTGCCAGCACACTCTTGATGAACACTGAAGCTTTCTTT. This gives the protein CASTLLMNTEAFF.

The chain couples TRBV19 to TRBJ2-5, with a tentative D call TRBD2 (6 bases). The CDR3 is 14 residues long. In germline, CDR1 is LNHDA, CDR2 SQIVND (reference sequence). Trimming shortened V by 6 bases and J by 3 bases, and 14 bases separated the two germline ends. The CDR3 DNA is TGTGCCAGTAGCCCCGAGAGGAGGGAAGAGACCCAGTACTTC. This codes for CASSPERREETQYF.

V gene TRBV7-3 combines with J gene TRBJ1-5; 7 positions agree with TRBD1. The CDR3 length is 18 residues. V lost 2 bases, J lost 2 bases, and 12 bases stayed unmatched. Germline V lookup: CDR1 SGHTA, CDR2 FQGTGA. The CDR3 region is CASSLFAGSGGRNQPQHF. For the CDR3, the DNA is TGTGCCAGCAGCTTATTCGCAGGATCAGGGGGACGCAATCAGCCCCAGCATTTT.

The chain couples TRBV11-3 to TRBJ2-1; TRBD2 agrees at 12 bases. V gave up 0 bases and J gave up 7 bases; unmatched junction bases: 1. From germline, CDR1 is SGHNT and CDR2 YENEEA. This CDR3 is built from 15 residues. The CDR3 loop is CASSLEGLAGNEQFF. The CDR3 region has the DNA TGTGCCAGCAGCTTAGAGGGACTAGCGGGTAATGAGCAGTTCTTC. The full variable domain, in which reference TRBV11-3 and TRBJ2-1 provide the parts outside the CDR3, is EAGVVQSPRYKIIEKKQPVAFWCNPISGHNTLYWYLQNLGQGPELLIRYENEEAVDDSQLPKDRFSAERLKGVDSTLKIQPAELGDSAVYLCASSLEGLAGNEQFFGPGTRLTVL.

The chain recombines TRBV28 with TRBJ2-7; a possible D gene is TRBD2 (7 bases). The CDR3 is made up of 15 amino acids. Trimming pared 8 bases from V and 2 bases from J, leaving 19 bases between. Germline V lookup: CDR1 MDHEN, CDR2 SYDVKM. The CDR3 is CASLLGGAVTYEQYF. CDR3 nucleotides: TGTGCCAGCCTCCTAGGGGGGGCAGTAACCTACGAGCAGTACTTC.

The chain combines TRBV27 with TRBJ1-2; D perhaps matches TRBD1 (6 bases). This CDR3 comprises 18 residues. V dropped 3 bases and J dropped 5 bases, with 25 bases sitting between them. The germline gives CDR1 MNHEY, CDR2 SMNVEV (reference sequence). The chain's CDR3 is CASSFWAGTPNLGYGYTF. In nucleotides, the CDR3 is TGTGCCAGCAGTTTCTGGGCCGGGACACCAAATCTAGGGTATGGCTACACCTTC.

The gene calls are TRBV7-9 and TRBJ1-2; D may be TRBD1 (5 bases). The V end was cut by 5 bases, the J end by 0 bases, with 10 bases between. The germline V gene encodes CDR1 SEHNR and CDR2 FQNEAQ (reference sequence). CDR3 length equals 14 residues. CDR3 sequence reads: CASSTPTANYGYTF. The CDR3 DNA sequence: TGTGCCAGCAGCACCCCGACAGCTAACTATGGCTACACCTTC.

The chain has TRBV11-1 and TRBJ2-3; TRBD1 agrees at 7 bases. The CDR3 contains 16 residues. J was trimmed by 2 bases and V by 5 bases; bases with no gene match: 10. CDR1 is SGHAT and CDR2 is FQDESV in the germline V gene (reference sequence). The CDR3 sequence: CASSQGDRRDTDTQYF. Written as DNA, the CDR3 is TGTGCCAGCAGCCAGGGGGACCGACGTGACACAGATACGCAGTATTTT.

As regards this clone: Germline is not matched at one junction end, which may reflect a read error. The chain employs TRBV2 and TRBJ2-7, with 11 bases fitting TRBD1. The CDR3 length is 11 residues. Germline assignment: CDR1 SNHLY and CDR2 FYNNEI. CDR3 nucleotides: TGTGCCAGCAGTGAATGGGACAGGGGGTTCTTC. This codes for CASSEWDRGFF.

The chain is built from TRBV30 and TRBJ2-5; D perhaps matches TRBD2 (6 bases). The germline V gene encodes CDR1 GTSNPN and CDR2 SVGIG (reference sequence). The CDR3 is 15 residues long. Trimming shortened V by 4 bases and J by 1 base, and 16 bases separated the two germline ends. DNA for the CDR3: TGTGCCTGGAAGACGGGAGAAACTCCCCAAGAGACCCAGTACTTC. It encodes CAWKTGETPQETQYF.

The chain employs TRBV19 and TRBJ2-7; 10 bases agree with TRBD2. CDR3 size: 15 residues. J was trimmed by 0 bases and V by 8 bases; bases with no gene match: 7. The germline V gene has CDR1 LNHDA and CDR2 SQIVND (reference sequence). The CDR3 bases are TGTGCCAGTCGTAAAACTAGCGGGAACTCCTACGAGCAGTACTTC. Amino acid sequence: CASRKTSGNSYEQYF.

The genes are TRBV28 and TRBJ2-7; maybe TRBD2 (5 bases). Germline V gene lookup returns CDR1 MDHEN and CDR2 SYDVKM. Trimming stripped 2 bases from V and 7 bases from J, with 12 bases between. The length of the CDR3 is 13 residues. In nucleotides, the CDR3 is TGTGCCAGCAGTTTAGGACGGGAAAGAGAGCAGTACTTC. This translates into CASSLGREREQYF.

This chain connects TRBV9 to TRBJ1-1, with D unresolved. The V end was cut by 3 bases, the J end by 2 bases, with 8 bases between. The CDR3 extends over 13 amino acids. Germline CDR1 and CDR2: SGDLS and YYNGEE. The CDR3 coding sequence is TGTGCCAGCAGCGCCACCCTTAACACTGAAGCTTTCTTT. Translation: CASSATLNTEAFF.

This clone has just a few counts. The limits of the CDR3 on the DNA are not certain, so only TCRdb's listed CDR3 is given. This chain connects TRBV10-3 to TRBJ1-5. Termini included, the CDR3 measures 13 amino acids. Germline V lookup: CDR1 ENHRY, CDR2 SYGVKD. This CDR3 is CAISTSGNQPQHF.

This clone has more than one count but fewer than ten. The chain has TRBV6-5 and TRBJ1-1; D unclear. V lost 7 bases, J lost 4 bases, and 7 bases lay in between. Germline CDR1 MNHEY, CDR2 SVGAGI. The CDR3 runs 11 residues. CDR3 amino acids: CASTGGTEAFF. In nucleotides, the CDR3 is TGTGCCAGCACGGGCGGCACTGAAGCTTTCTTT.

The genes are TRBV27 and TRBJ1-2; D might be TRBD1 (6 bases). Germline CDR1 and CDR2: MNHEY and SMNVEV (reference sequence). This CDR3 contains 15 residues. Deletions cut 6 bases from V and 4 bases from J, with 18 bases between. This chain's CDR3 is CASSPSGGLGYGYTF. The CDR3 region has the DNA TGTGCCAGCAGCCCTTCGGGGGGCCTGGGCTATGGCTACACCTTC.

This sequence joins TRBV19 and TRBJ2-3, with D unclear. Germline V gene data show CDR1 as LNHDA and CDR2 as SQIVND (reference sequence). The CDR3 is made up of 14 amino acids. Trimming stripped 3 bases from V and 5 bases from J, with 12 bases between. CDR3 sequence (DNA): TGTGCCAGTAGTATCCGGAAAGGATTAGATACGCAGTATTTT. Residues: CASSIRKGLDTQYF.

The gene calls are TRBV5-1 and TRBJ1-1; 7 bases map to TRBD1. The trim removed 5 bases at V and 2 bases at J, leaving 6 bases unmatched. The CDR3 consists of 14 residues. The germline V gene encodes CDR1 SGHRS and CDR2 YFSETQ. CDR3 in amino acids: CASSYTGVNTEAFF. The CDR3 DNA reads as TGCGCCAGCAGTTACACAGGGGTCAACACTGAAGCTTTCTTT.

This clone came up once. This chain uses TRBV29-1 with TRBJ1-1, with D perhaps TRBD1 (5 bases). The V end was cut by 6 bases, the J end by 6 bases, with 17 bases between. The CDR3 consists of 13 residues. Per germline, CDR1 SQVTM and CDR2 ANQGSEA. In DNA, the CDR3 is TGCAGCGTCCGCGCAGGGCCGATCCCTGAAGCTTTCTTT. Translation gives CSVRAGPIPEAFF.